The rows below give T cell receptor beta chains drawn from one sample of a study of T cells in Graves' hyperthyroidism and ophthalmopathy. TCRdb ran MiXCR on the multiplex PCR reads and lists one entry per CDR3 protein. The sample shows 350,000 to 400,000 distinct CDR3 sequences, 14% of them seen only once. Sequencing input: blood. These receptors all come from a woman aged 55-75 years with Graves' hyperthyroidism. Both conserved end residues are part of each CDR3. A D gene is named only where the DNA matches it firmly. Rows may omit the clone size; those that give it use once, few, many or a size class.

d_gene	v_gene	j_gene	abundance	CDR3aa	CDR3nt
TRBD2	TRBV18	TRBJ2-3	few	CASSPTRLAGGTDTQYF	TGTGCCAGCTCACCGACCAGGCTAGCGGGAGGCACAGATACGCAGTATTTT
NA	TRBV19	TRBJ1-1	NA	CASSAGHLITEAFF	TGTGCCAGTAGTGCGGGACACCTTATCACTGAAGCTTTCTTT
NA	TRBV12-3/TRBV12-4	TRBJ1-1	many	CASSYRGPAFF	TGTGCCAGCAGTTACCGGGGGCCCGCTTTCTTT
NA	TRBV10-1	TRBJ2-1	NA	CASSEGGINNEQFF	TGCGCCAGCAGTGAGGGCGGGATTAACAATGAGCAGTTCTTC
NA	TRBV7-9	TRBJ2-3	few	CASSLNVRGQGTQYF	TGTGCCAGCAGCTTAAATGTGCGGGGGCAGGGTACGCAGTATTTT
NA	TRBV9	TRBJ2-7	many	CASSPTSSSYEQYF	TGTGCCAGCAGCCCTACATCGTCGAGCTACGAGCAGTACTTC
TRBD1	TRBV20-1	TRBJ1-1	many	CSARVRGQGYTEAFF	TGCAGTGCTAGAGTACGCGGACAGGGCTACACTGAAGCTTTCTTT
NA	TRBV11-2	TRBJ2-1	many	CASSLVFSSYNEQFF	TGTGCCAGCAGCTTAGTGTTTAGCTCCTACAATGAGCAGTTCTTC
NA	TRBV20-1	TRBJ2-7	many	CSAGGTGSKAYEQYF	TGCAGTGCTGGCGGCACAGGGAGTAAAGCCTACGAGCAGTACTTC
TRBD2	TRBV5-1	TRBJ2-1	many	CASSFASGSSYNEQFF	TGCGCCAGCAGCTTCGCTAGCGGGAGCTCCTACAATGAGCAGTTCTTC
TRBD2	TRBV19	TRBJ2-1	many	CASKTSGTGYNEQFF	TGTGCCAGTAAAACTAGCGGAACTGGGTACAATGAGCAGTTCTTC
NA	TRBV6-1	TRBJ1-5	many	CATRPGRGIGNQPQHF	TGTGCCACCCGGCCCGGACGGGGTATTGGCAATCAGCCCCAGCATTTT
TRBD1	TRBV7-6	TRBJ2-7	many	CASSPWTGRDEQYF	TGTGCCAGCAGCCCGTGGACAGGTCGGGACGAGCAGTACTTC
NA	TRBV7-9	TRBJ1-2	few	CASRPDPPSYGYTF	TGTGCCAGCAGACCCGACCCCCCGAGCTATGGCTACACCTTC
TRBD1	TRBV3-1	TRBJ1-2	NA	CASSRQGAGNGYTF	TGTGCCAGCAGCAGGCAGGGGGCGGGAAATGGCTACACCTTC
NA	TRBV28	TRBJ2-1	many	CASRNDGTFNEQFF	TGTGCCAGCAGAAATGACGGGACTTTCAATGAGCAGTTCTTC
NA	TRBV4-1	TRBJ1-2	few	CASSQGERAYGYTF	TGCGCCAGCAGCCAAGGCGAGCGAGCGTATGGCTACACCTTC
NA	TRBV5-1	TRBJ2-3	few	CASSLGNLAGDTQYF	TGCGCCAGCAGCTTGGGGAACCTTGCGGGAGATACGCAGTATTTT
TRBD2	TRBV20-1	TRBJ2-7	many	CSARDIGGRASYEQYF	TGCAGTGCTAGAGATATCGGCGGGAGGGCCTCCTACGAGCAGTACTTC
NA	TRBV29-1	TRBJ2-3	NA	CSVEVYPAGGFGTDTQYF	TGCAGCGTTGAAGTCTACCCTGCTGGCGGGTTCGGTACAGATACGCAGTATTTT
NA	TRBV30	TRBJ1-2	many	CAWSYQGIYGYTF	TGTGCCTGGAGTTACCAGGGGATCTATGGCTACACCTTC
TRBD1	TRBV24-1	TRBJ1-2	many	CATSDGTDYGYTF	TGTGCCACCAGTGATGGGACAGACTATGGCTACACCTTC
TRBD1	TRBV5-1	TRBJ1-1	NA	CASSPGTGREAFF	TGCGCCAGCAGCCCCGGGACAGGTCGCGAAGCTTTCTTT
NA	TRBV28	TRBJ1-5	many	CASSLEVFKPQHF	TGTGCCAGCAGTTTAGAGGTTTTTAAGCCCCAGCATTTT
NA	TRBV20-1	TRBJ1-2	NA	CSARVERGIGQRYGYTF	TGCAGTGCTAGAGTTGAGAGGGGGATTGGACAGAGGTATGGCTACACCTTC
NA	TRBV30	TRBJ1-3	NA	CAWSVGRSSGNTIYF	TGTGCCTGGAGTGTTGGCAGGAGCTCTGGAAACACCATATATTTT
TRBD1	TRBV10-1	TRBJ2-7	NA	CASSDGQGTYEQYF	TGCGCCAGCAGTGACGGACAGGGGACCTACGAGCAGTACTTC
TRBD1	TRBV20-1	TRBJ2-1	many	CSAYTGAYEQFF	TGCAGTGCCTATACAGGGGCATATGAGCAGTTCTTC